This note documents a single T cell receptor beta chain sequence. The CDR3 runs to 17 residues. CDR1 is SGHAT, CDR2 FQNNGV, per germline. V was pared by 0 bases and J by 3 bases, with 7 bases of the junction left unmatched. Authors' data handling: Estimated nucleated cell counts came from reference gene primer amplification. Repertoires were generated with immunoSEQ multiplex PCR, while TCRdb's copy carries only in-frame clones and drops some. V, J and clone size are those of that table, while D and trimming were read from the DNA. The table lists around 160,000 clones, about four fifths of them singletons. This specimen comes from a study of blood T cell repertoires in COVID-19. About the research overall: Both acute and convalescent COVID-19 samples were obtained from the United States, Italy and Spain. T cells, B-cell-depleted T cells, or PBMCs supplied cDNA or gDNA.

This clonotype was obtained from a man in his 60s with active or convalescent COVID-19. The material sequenced was peripheral blood. This chain connects TRBV11-2 to TRBJ2-1, with 8 bases aligning to TRBD2. The CDR3 bases are TGTGCCAGCAGCTTAGATCGGAGGCTAGCGGGCTACAATGAGCAGTTCTTC. This sequence encodes CASSLDRRLAGYNEQFF.